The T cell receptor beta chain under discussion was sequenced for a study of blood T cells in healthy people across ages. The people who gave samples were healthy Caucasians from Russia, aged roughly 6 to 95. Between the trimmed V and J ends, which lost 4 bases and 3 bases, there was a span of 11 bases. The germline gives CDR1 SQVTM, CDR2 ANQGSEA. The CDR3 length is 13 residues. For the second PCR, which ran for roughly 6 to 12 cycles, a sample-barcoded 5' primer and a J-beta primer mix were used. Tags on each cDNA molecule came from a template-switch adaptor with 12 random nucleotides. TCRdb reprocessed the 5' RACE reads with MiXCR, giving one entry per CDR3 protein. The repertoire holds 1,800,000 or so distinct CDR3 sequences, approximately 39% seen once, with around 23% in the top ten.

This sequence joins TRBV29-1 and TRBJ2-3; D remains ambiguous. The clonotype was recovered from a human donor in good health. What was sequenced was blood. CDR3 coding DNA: TGCAGCGTTGTTGGAACAGCAACAGATACGCAGTATTTT. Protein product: CSVVGTATDTQYF.